The rows below give T cell receptor beta chains drawn from one sample of a study of blood T cell repertoires in COVID-19. Here immunoSEQ multiplex PCR was the method, and the copy in TCRdb shows in-frame clones only, minus some. The data hold approximately 89,000 clones, with around four fifths observed a single time. Sequencing was performed on peripheral blood. These receptors came from a woman between 65 and 79 years old with active or convalescent COVID-19. CDR3s include the opening cysteine and the closing phenylalanine or tryptophan. A D gene is named only where the DNA matches it firmly. The size field is filled for only some rows; it gives once, few, many or a size class.

>TRBD1|once|TRBJ1-1|TRBV27
TGTGCCAGCAGTTTAAAGTCGACAGGGGTGTCTGAAGCTTTCTTT
CASSLKSTGVSEAFF
>.|once|TRBJ2-7|TRBV29-1
TGCACCGGGGGGGGACAGGCCTACGAGCAGTACTTC
CTGGGQAYEQYF
>TRBD1|.|TRBJ1-1|TRBV6-5
TGTGCCAGCAGTTACTCGGGACAGGGGACTGGCGGTGAAGCTTTCTTT
CASSYSGQGTGGEAFF
>TRBD2|.|TRBJ2-5|TRBV7-8
TGTGCCAGCAGCCCAAGGACGCGGGGGGAGACCCAGTACTTC
CASSPRTRGETQYF
>TRBD2|.|TRBJ2-3|TRBV6-5
TGTGCCAGCAGTCAACAAGTTTCGGGACTAGCGTCGCAGTATTTT
CASSQQVSGLASQYF
>TRBD1|.|TRBJ2-1|TRBV18
TGTGCCAGCTCACCACCGAACAGGGGCGATTACAATGAGCAGTTCTTC
CASSPPNRGDYNEQFF
>TRBD2|.|TRBJ2-5|TRBV5-8
TGTGCCAGCAGAAGGGCTAGCGGGGGCCAAGAGACCCAGTACTTC
CASRRASGGQETQYF
>TRBD1|.|TRBJ1-4|TRBV29-1
TGCAGCGTCTTGGGACAGGGGAATGAAAAACTGTTTTTT
CSVLGQGNEKLFF
>.|once|TRBJ1-5|TRBV27
TGTGCCAGCAGTTTCAGGGGAAATCAGCCCCAGCATTTT
CASSFRGNQPQHF
>TRBD2|few|TRBJ2-7|TRBV6-5
TGTGCCAGCAGCGTCGCGGGACTAGACGACGAGCAGTACTTC
CASSVAGLDDEQYF
>TRBD1|.|TRBJ1-1|TRBV19
TGTGCCAGTAGTATTACAGGGGGGAGGTTGAACACTGAAGCTTTCTTT
CASSITGGRLNTEAFF
>.|.|TRBJ1-1|TRBV5-1
TGCGCCAGCAGCTACGGGACTGAGAACACTGAAGCTTTCTTT
CASSYGTENTEAFF
>TRBD2|.|TRBJ2-2|TRBV19
TGTGCCAGTCGGAAACCGGGGGCGGGGGGCACCGGGGAGCTGTTTTTT
CASRKPGAGGTGELFF
>.|.|TRBJ1-2|TRBV24-1
TGTGCCACCTCTCGGGACTCTTATGGCTACACCTTC
CATSRDSYGYTF
>TRBD2|.|TRBJ2-1|TRBV27
TGTGCCAGCAGTCTCGGGGGGGCCTACAATGAGCAGTTCTTC
CASSLGGAYNEQFF
>TRBD2|.|TRBJ2-1|TRBV5-1
TGCGCCAGCAGCTTGGCGGGGCGGGGGTACAATGAGCAGTTCTTC
CASSLAGRGYNEQFF
>.|.|TRBJ1-5|TRBV7-9
TGTGCCAGCAGCTTAGACGGGGTTAGCAATCAGCCCCAGCATTTT
CASSLDGVSNQPQHF
>TRBD1|.|TRBJ1-5|TRBV18
TGTGCCAGCTCACCGGGACAGGGGGGGCAGCCCCAGCATTTT
CASSPGQGGQPQHF
>.|.|TRBJ1-1|TRBV6-2/TRBV6-3
TGTGCCAGCAGTCAGCGGGGGCGGAACACTGAAGCTTTCTTT
CASSQRGRNTEAFF
>.|.|TRBJ1-2|TRBV6-5
TGTGCCAGCAGCGCATCGGGGTTCTATGGCTACACCTTC
CASSASGFYGYTF
>.|.|TRBJ1-1|TRBV4-3
TGCGCCAGCAGCCAAGTTGGATCCCGAGGTCAAGCTTTCTTT
CASSQVGSRGQAFF
>.|.|TRBJ1-3|TRBV18
TGTGCCAGCTCACCAGACAGCCTTACGTCTGGAAACACCATATATTTT
CASSPDSLTSGNTIYF
>.|.|TRBJ1-4|TRBV2
TGTGCCAGCAGTCGGGAGGGCGGGTCTAATGAAAAACTGTTTTTT
CASSREGGSNEKLFF
>.|.|TRBJ2-5|TRBV5-1
TGCGCCAGCAGCCCGGCCCCCGGAGAGAGGAAGACCCAGTACTTC
CASSPAPGERKTQYF
>.|few|TRBJ2-3|TRBV14
TGTGCCAGCAGCCAGATAGCCCCAGATACGCAGTATTTT
CASSQIAPDTQYF
>.|.|TRBJ1-2|TRBV28
TGTGCCAGCAGTTCCGCCCAGGACACTTACTATGGCTACACCTTC
CASSSAQDTYYGYTF
>.|.|TRBJ1-2|TRBV18
TGTGCCAGCTCAATTGGGACGGGAGCTAACTATGGCTACACCTTC
CASSIGTGANYGYTF
>.|.|TRBJ2-2|TRBV6-6
TGTGCCAGCAGTTACGGCGGGACGGCCCCGACAGGGGAGCTGTTTTTT
CASSYGGTAPTGELFF
>.|.|TRBJ2-7|TRBV21-1
TGTGCCAGCAGCAGCGGAGGCGGGGGACAGGGTGGCCGCGAGCAGTACTTC
CASSSGGGGQGGREQYF
>.|.|TRBJ1-1|TRBV29-1
TGCAGCGTCGACAGGAACACTGAAGCTTTCTTT
CSVDRNTEAFF
>.|few|TRBJ1-5|TRBV6-1
TGTGCCAGCAGTGAATCCCCATTGGGAGGGGCTTCTAGCAATCAGCCCCAGCATTTT
CASSESPLGGASSNQPQHF
>.|.|TRBJ1-1|TRBV5-4
TGTGCCAGCAGCTTCAGGGGAACTGAAGCTTTCTTT
CASSFRGTEAFF
>.|once|TRBJ2-3|TRBV7-7
TGTGCCAGCAGCTTAGCGCCCCGACTAGGACACCCATACACAGATACGCAGTATTTT
CASSLAPRLGHPYTDTQYF
>.|.|TRBJ1-6|TRBV10-3
TGTGCCATCAGTGAGCCGAGCGGGACGGTGAATTCACCCCTCCACTTT
CAISEPSGTVNSPLHF